Below are 15 T cell receptor beta chains sequenced from a single sample in a study of long-term antiretroviral therapy in people with HIV. Version v3.0 of the immunoSEQ assay was performed at survey level. This table comes from immunoSEQ multiplex PCR, and its TCRdb copy is limited to in-frame clones, with some not included. The sample gives over 30,000 clones, approximately 97% of which show up once; around 3.1% is in the top ten. The sample consisted of unsorted PBMCs, taken 6.9 years after starting antiretroviral therapy. These receptors originate from a man aged 25-40 years with HIV.

For the CDR3, the DNA is TGCGCCAGCAGCCCCCGCTTAAATATAAACTACGAGCAGTACTTC. Translated: CASSPRLNINYEQYF. V usage is TRBV4-3 and J usage is TRBJ2-7; D is unresolved. The CDR3 has 15 residues. Trimming removed 4 bases at V and 3 bases at J, with 16 bases between. From germline, CDR1 is LGHNA and CDR2 YSLEER.

The chain uses TRBV2 and TRBJ2-2; the D is unclear. The CDR3 consists of 12 residues. The germline V gene has CDR1 SNHLY and CDR2 FYNNEI. V lost 5 bases, J lost 3 bases, and 4 bases lay in between. CDR3 in DNA: TGTGCCAGCAGTTTTTACACCGGGGAGCTGTTTTTT. Protein sequence: CASSFYTGELFF.

This clone came up once. V gene TRBV5-4 combines with J gene TRBJ2-1; D may correspond to TRBD1 or TRBD2 (5 bases each). V lost 3 bases and J lost 7, with 17 bases in between. The germline V gene encodes CDR1 SGHNT and CDR2 YYREEE (reference sequence). This CDR3 region has 15 residues. CDR3 residues: CASSSPGPPLNEQFF. CDR3 DNA: TGTGCCAGCAGCTCCCCGGGACCACCACTTAATGAGCAGTTCTTC.

The V gene is TRBV7-9, the J gene TRBJ1-5, with D hard to call. V was trimmed by 5 bases and J by 9 bases, leaving 8 bases between them. Germline-derived CDR1 and CDR2 are SEHNR and FQNEAQ (reference sequence). The CDR3 is made up of 11 amino acids. The CDR3, as DNA: TGTGCCAGCAGCGAGATAGGGCCCCAGCATTTT. This codes for CASSEIGPQHF. Combining the CDR3 with reference TRBV7-9 and TRBJ1-5 gives the whole variable domain DTGVSQNPRHKITKRGQNVTFRCDPISEHNRLYWYRQTLGQGPEFLTYFQNEAQLEKSRLLSDRFSAERPKGSFSTLEIQRTEQGDSAMYLCASSEIGPQHFGDGTRLSIL.

The chain has TRBV19 and TRBJ1-2, with D possibly matching TRBD1 (6 bases). Germline CDR1 LNHDA, CDR2 SQIVND (reference sequence). CDR3 length: 15 residues. The germline V and J ends were trimmed by 0 bases and 2 bases, with 10 bases remaining between them. The CDR3 region is CASSIDLQGNYGYTF. CDR3 sequence (DNA): TGTGCCAGTAGTATAGACCTTCAGGGGAACTATGGCTACACCTTC.

J is TRBJ2-1 and V is TRBV4-3; D might be TRBD2 (6 bases). Germline V gives CDR1 LGHNA, CDR2 YSLEER. There are 14 residues in the CDR3. V was pared by 2 bases and J by 9 bases, with 14 bases between. CDR3 protein: CASSQFGLPLEQFF. The CDR3 DNA sequence: TGCGCCAGCAGCCAATTCGGACTACCTCTTGAGCAGTTCTTC.

The chain recombines TRBV28 with TRBJ1-2; 11 bases line up with TRBD1. The V gene's germline CDR1 is MDHEN and CDR2 SYDVKM. V was clipped by 3 bases and J by 2 bases; unmatched bases: 5. The CDR3 has 16 amino acids. CDR3 sequence: CASSFAWDRGNYGYTF. The DNA for the CDR3 is TGTGCCAGCAGTTTTGCGTGGGACAGGGGGAACTATGGCTACACCTTC.

CDR3 DNA: TGTGCCAGTAGTAGGAGGAGCACTGAAGCTTTCTTT. As protein: CASSRRSTEAFF. The chain couples TRBV19 to TRBJ1-1; D unclear. This CDR3 region has 12 residues. Per the germline V gene, CDR1 is LNHDA and CDR2 is SQIVND (reference sequence). Between the trimmed V and J ends, which lost 4 bases and 4 bases, there was a span of 7 bases.

The chain uses TRBV13 and TRBJ1-2, with 8 bases aligning to TRBD1. The germline V gene has CDR1 PRHDT and CDR2 FYEKMQ (reference sequence). CDR3 length equals 16 residues. With V trimmed by 4 bases and J by 7 bases, 14 bases remained unmatched. The DNA for the CDR3 is TGTGCCAGCAGCTCAACGGACAGGGTATCCCAACGTGGCTACACCTTC. It is translated as CASSSTDRVSQRGYTF. The variable domain in full, with the rest retrieved from reference TRBV13 and TRBJ1-2, is AAGVIQSPRHLIKEKRETATLKCYPIPRHDTVYWYQQGPGQDPQFLISFYEKMQSDKGSIPDRFSAQQFSDYHSELNMSSLELGDSALYFCASSSTDRVSQRGYTFGSGTRLTVV.

The V call is TRBV6-5, the J call TRBJ1-1; TRBD1 might be the D (5 bases). CDR1 is MNHEY, CDR2 SVGAGI, per germline. V was cut by 10 bases and J by 2 bases, with 11 bases left in between. The CDR3 is made up of 12 amino acids. The CDR3 DNA sequence: TGTGCCATCGCGGGGCCAAACACTGAAGCTTTCTTT. This sequence encodes CAIAGPNTEAFF.

This chain uses TRBV9 with TRBJ2-2, with TRBD2 matching 11 bases. The J segment lost 7 bases and the V segment lost 3 bases, leaving 8 bases of the junction unmatched. This CDR3 region has 16 residues. Germline V CDR1 and CDR2: SGDLS, YYNGEE. This chain's CDR3 is CASSAIAGGPSGELFF. The CDR3 DNA reads as TGTGCCAGCAGCGCCATAGCGGGGGGGCCGAGCGGGGAGCTGTTTTTT. Together with reference TRBV9 and TRBJ2-2, the CDR3 gives the full variable domain: DSGVTQTPKHLITATGQRVTLRCSPRSGDLSVYWYQQSLDQGLQFLIQYYNGEERAKGNILERFSAQQFPDLHSELNLSSLELGDSALYFCASSAIAGGPSGELFFGEGSRLTVL.

V gene TRBV10-1 combines with J gene TRBJ1-5; D not resolved. The CDR3 is 13 residues long. CDR1 and CDR2 from the germline V gene are WNHNN and SYGVQD (reference sequence). V lost 6 bases to trimming and J lost 10 bases, with 16 bases between them. The CDR3 nucleotides read TGCGCCAGCAGGCAAAATGGATGCCTACCCCAGCATTTT. Its translation: CASRQNGCLPQHF.

The chain combines TRBV11-2 with TRBJ2-7; 7 nucleotides line up with TRBD2. Germline CDR1 reads SGHAT; CDR2 reads FQNNGV. The V and J ends lost 6 bases and 3 bases, in that order; junction bases with no gene match: 2. The CDR3 sequence is 12 residues long. In DNA form, the CDR3 reads TGTGCCAGCAGGGGGGGGTACTACGAGCAGTACTTC. This sequence encodes CASRGGYYEQYF.

The genes are TRBV2 and TRBJ2-1; TRBD2 matches at 11 bases. With V trimmed by 6 bases and J by 4 bases, 5 bases remained unmatched. This CDR3 has 15 amino acids. Looked up from germline, CDR1 is SNHLY and CDR2 is FYNNEI. As DNA, the CDR3 is TGTGCCAGCAGAAGTAGCGGGGGGGATTACAATGAGCAGTTCTTC. Encoded protein: CASRSSGGDYNEQFF.

The J gene is TRBJ2-5, the V gene TRBV7-9; D may be TRBD2 (5 bases). The germline V gene encodes CDR1 SEHNR and CDR2 FQNEAQ (reference sequence). V shed 2 bases and J shed 7 bases, with 8 bases lying between them. CDR3 length equals 12 residues. CDR3: CASSLPGGTQYF. Written as DNA, the CDR3 is TGTGCCAGCAGCTTACCCGGAGGGACCCAGTACTTC.